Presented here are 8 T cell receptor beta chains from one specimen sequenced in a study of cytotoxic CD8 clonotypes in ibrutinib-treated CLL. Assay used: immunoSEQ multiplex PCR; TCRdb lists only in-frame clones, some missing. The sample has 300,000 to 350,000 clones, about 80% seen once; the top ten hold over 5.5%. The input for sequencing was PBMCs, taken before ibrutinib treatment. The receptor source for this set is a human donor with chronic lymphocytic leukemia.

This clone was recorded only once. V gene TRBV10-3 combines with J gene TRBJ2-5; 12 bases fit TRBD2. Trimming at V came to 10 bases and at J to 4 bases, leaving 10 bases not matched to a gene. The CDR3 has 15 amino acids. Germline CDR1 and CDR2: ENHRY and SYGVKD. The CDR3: CATQIELAGGETQYF. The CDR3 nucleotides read TGTGCCACCCAAATAGAACTAGCGGGAGGAGAGACCCAGTACTTC.

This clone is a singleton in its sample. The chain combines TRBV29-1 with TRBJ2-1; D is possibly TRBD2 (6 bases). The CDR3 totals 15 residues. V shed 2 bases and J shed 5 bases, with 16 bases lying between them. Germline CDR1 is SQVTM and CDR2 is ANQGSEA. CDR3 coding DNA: TGCAGCGTTGAAAGGCGGGACGGCCCAGACAATGAGCAGTTCTTC. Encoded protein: CSVERRDGPDNEQFF.

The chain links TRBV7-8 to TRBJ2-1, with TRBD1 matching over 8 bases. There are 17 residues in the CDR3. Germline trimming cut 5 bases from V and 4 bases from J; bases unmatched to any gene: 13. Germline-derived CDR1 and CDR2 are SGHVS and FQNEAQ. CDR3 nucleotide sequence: TGTGCCAGCAGCGCACCAGGGGGCACTAGTAGTTACAATGAGCAGTTCTTC. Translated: CASSAPGGTSSYNEQFF.

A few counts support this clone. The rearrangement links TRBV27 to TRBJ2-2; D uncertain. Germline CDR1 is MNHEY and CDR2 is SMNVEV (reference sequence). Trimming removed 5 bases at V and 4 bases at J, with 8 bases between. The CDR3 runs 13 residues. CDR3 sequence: CASSVRTTGELFF. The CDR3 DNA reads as TGTGCCAGCAGTGTAAGAACCACCGGGGAGCTGTTTTTT.

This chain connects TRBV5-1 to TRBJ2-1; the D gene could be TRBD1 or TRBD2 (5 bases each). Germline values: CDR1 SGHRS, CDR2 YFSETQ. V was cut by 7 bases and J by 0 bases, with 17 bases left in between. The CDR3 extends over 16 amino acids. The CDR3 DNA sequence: TGCGCCAGCGATGCAAACCCTGGGGGCTCCTACAATGAGCAGTTCTTC. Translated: CASDANPGGSYNEQFF.

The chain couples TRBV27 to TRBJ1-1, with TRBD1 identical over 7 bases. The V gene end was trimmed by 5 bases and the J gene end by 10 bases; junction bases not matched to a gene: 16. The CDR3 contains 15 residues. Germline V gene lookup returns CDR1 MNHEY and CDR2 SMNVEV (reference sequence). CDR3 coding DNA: TGTGCCAGCAGTACCTCGGACAGGTCATTACAGGGAGCTTTCTTT. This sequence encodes CASSTSDRSLQGAFF.

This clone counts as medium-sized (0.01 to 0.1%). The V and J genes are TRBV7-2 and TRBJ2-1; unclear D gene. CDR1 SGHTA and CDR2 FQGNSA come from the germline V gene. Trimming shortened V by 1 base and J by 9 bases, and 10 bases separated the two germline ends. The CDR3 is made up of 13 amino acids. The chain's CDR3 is CASSLDLIGEQFF. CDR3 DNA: TGTGCCAGCAGCTTAGATCTGATAGGTGAGCAGTTCTTC.

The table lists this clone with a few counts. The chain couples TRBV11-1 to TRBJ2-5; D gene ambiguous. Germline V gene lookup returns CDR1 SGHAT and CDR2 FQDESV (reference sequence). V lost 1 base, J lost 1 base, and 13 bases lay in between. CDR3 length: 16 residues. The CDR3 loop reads CASSLVTGESQETQYF. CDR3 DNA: TGTGCCAGCAGCTTAGTAACTGGAGAGTCCCAAGAGACCCAGTACTTC.